The rows below give T cell receptor beta chains drawn from one sample of a study of immune characterization of retroperitoneal liposarcoma. Each CDR3 protein is one row after TCRdb ran MiXCR on the PCR reads. Among over 10,000 distinct CDR3 sequences listed, about 45% were seen once. Sequenced input: tumor tissue. All receptors derive from a female donor with retroperitoneal liposarcoma. Both conserved end residues are part of each CDR3. D genes are given only for firm matches. Rows give clone size only sometimes, using once, few, many, or a class for an expanded clone.

v_call	cdr3_length	j_call	d_call	clone_size	cdr3_nt	cdr3_aa
TRBV12-3/TRBV12-4	15	TRBJ2-1	.	once	TGTGCCAGCGCGCCCATCACTTCCCTTGAGGAGACCCAGTTCTTC	CASAPITSLEETQFF
TRBV6-8	15	TRBJ1-2	TRBD1	.	TGTGCCAGCAGTTACTCGACTCGGACAGGGCTGGCCTACACCTTC	CASSYSTRTGLAYTF
TRBV6-1	15	TRBJ2-1	TRBD2	.	TGTGCCAGCAGTGAGGGTAGCGGGAGCTACAATGAGCAGTTCTTC	CASSEGSGSYNEQFF
TRBV7-2	15	TRBJ2-3	.	many	TGTGCCAGCAGCCCCTGGGGCAGGGACACAGATACGCAGTATTTT	CASSPWGRDTDTQYF
TRBV6-1	14	TRBJ2-3	.	few	TGTGCCAGCAGTCTCCGGGACAACACAGATACGCAGTATTTT	CASSLRDNTDTQYF
TRBV11-2	16	TRBJ2-3	.	few	TGTGCCAGCAGGCTCCAAATAACGGGGGGCACAGATACGCAGTATTTT	CASRLQITGGTDTQYF
TRBV11-2	15	TRBJ2-1	.	.	TGTGCCAGCAGCCCGGGCTGGGGAAGTCAAGAGACCCAGTTCTTC	CASSPGWGSQETQFF
TRBV7-6	18	TRBJ2-1	.	.	TGTGCCAGCACCCCTGAGGTCTTCGGCGACTTGAATTTCTACGAGCAGTTCTTC	CASTPEVFGDLNFYEQFF
TRBV12-3/TRBV12-4	15	TRBJ1-6	TRBD1	few	TGTGCCAGCAGAATGGGACAGGTTGATAATTCACCCCTCCACTTT	CASRMGQVDNSPLHF
TRBV6-5	15	TRBJ1-4	.	.	TGTGCCAGCAGTTACGCCGGGGACGGTGGGGAAAAACTGTTTTTT	CASSYAGDGGEKLFF
TRBV6-1	12	TRBJ2-7	.	many	TGTGCCAGCAGTGAAGTAGGGGACGAGCAGTACTTC	CASSEVGDEQYF
TRBV6-1	15	TRBJ2-7	.	medium-sized	TGTGCCAGCAGACTTAGCGCCCGATCCTACAATGAGCAGTACTTC	CASRLSARSYNEQYF
TRBV6-1	14	TRBJ2-7	TRBD1	medium-sized	TGTGCCAGCAGCACCGGGACAGGGGGCTACGAGCAGTACTTC	CASSTGTGGYEQYF
TRBV6-1	16	TRBJ2-3	TRBD2	few	TGTGCCAGCAGGGGAGGTAGTAGCGGGGTCCGGGATACGCAGTATTTT	CASRGGSSGVRDTQYF
TRBV12-3/TRBV12-4	14	TRBJ2-1	TRBD1	medium-sized	TGTGCCAGCACCCCTTCGACAGGGATTTACGAGCAGTTCTTC	CASTPSTGIYEQFF
TRBV27	15	TRBJ2-7	.	few	TGTGCCAGCAGTTTATTTGGGGAAAGAATACGCGAGCAGTACTTC	CASSLFGERIREQYF
TRBV10-3	15	TRBJ2-2	TRBD2	.	TGTGCCATCAGTGTTAGCGGGGGGAACACCGGGGAGCTGTTTTTT	CAISVSGGNTGELFF
TRBV6-5	15	TRBJ2-7	TRBD2	.	TGTGCCAGCAGTTACTCTTCTAGCGGGAGTTTCGAGCAGTACTTC	CASSYSSSGSFEQYF
TRBV6-1	14	TRBJ2-1	TRBD1	.	TGTGCCAGCAGTGTCCCGGGACAGACCTACGAGCAGTTCTTC	CASSVPGQTYEQFF